The sequence of this T cell receptor (beta chain) was determined in a study of blood T cell repertoires in COVID-19. Study overall: Specimens from acute and convalescent COVID-19 originated in the United States, Italy and Spain. PBMCs, B-cell-depleted T cells, or T cells were the source of the cDNA or gDNA that made up the material.

Donors were grouped by their self-reported clinical history. Within the 2 weeks before study entry, each person in the exposed group met a COVID-19 case. The V gene end was trimmed by 4 bases and the J gene end by 7 bases; junction bases not matched to a gene: 5. Germline V gene lookup returns CDR1 SNHLY and CDR2 FYNNEI. The CDR3 totals 14 residues. Sequencing used immunoSEQ multiplex PCR; TCRdb keeps in-frame clones, though not all of them. Found here are fewer than 400,000 clones, 90% of them singletons; the top ten hold around 4.2%. The material sequenced was PBMCs or T cells enriched from blood (not recorded which). The rearrangement joins TRBV2 to TRBJ1-2; TRBD1 matches 11 bases. This TCR was sampled from a woman aged 25-40 years who had been exposed to COVID-19. For the CDR3, the DNA is TGTGCCAGCAGTGGGGACAGGGGGTCTGGTGGCTACACCTTC. Translation gives CASSGDRGSGGYTF.